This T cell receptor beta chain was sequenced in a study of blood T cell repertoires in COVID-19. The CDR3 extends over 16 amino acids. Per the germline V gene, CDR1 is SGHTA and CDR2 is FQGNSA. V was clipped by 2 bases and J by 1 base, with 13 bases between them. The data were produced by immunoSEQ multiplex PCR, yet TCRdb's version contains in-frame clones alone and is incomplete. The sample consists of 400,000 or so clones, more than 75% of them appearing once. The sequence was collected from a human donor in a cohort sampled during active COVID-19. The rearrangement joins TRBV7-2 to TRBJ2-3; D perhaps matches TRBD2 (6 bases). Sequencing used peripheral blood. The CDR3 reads CASSLRTTFGTDTQYF. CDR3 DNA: TGTGCCAGCAGCTTACGGACTACCTTTGGCACAGATACGCAGTATTTT.